The T cell receptor (beta chain) described here comes from a study of T cell responses to AZD1222 COVID-19 vaccine. After removal of 4 bases from V and 7 bases from J, the junction contained 3 bases not matched to a gene. This CDR3 has 13 residues. Per germline, CDR1 SGHRS and CDR2 YFSETQ. Details on this clone: As yet, its antigen is unknown.

TCRdb's copy holds only in-frame clones and misses some; the assay was immunoSEQ multiplex PCR. The data hold about 83,000 clones, with 85% to 95% observed a single time. Study-level results: Only after the peak T cell response were repertoires sampled. Close to half of all spike-specific TCRs reportedly target regions of the variants that are unmutated. Clonal diversity was possibly underestimated, and the donors were mostly white British, with more females. The study identified only six AZD1222 recipients as seropositive at baseline.

This specimen consisted of peripheral blood, obtained on day 0 of MenACWY control vaccination. The receptor's source is an adult in good health. This sequence joins TRBV5-1 and TRBJ2-1, with 9 bases identical to TRBD2. The chain's CDR3 is CASSPSGNNEQFF. The DNA of the CDR3 is TGCGCCAGCAGCCCTAGCGGGAATAATGAGCAGTTCTTC.